What follows are 30 T cell receptor beta chains derived from one specimen sequenced in a study of shared clonotypes between healthy human individuals. The data were produced by immunoSEQ multiplex PCR, yet TCRdb's version contains in-frame clones alone and is incomplete. The sample records millions of clones, approximately 94% being singletons. Sequencing was done on a sample of naive CD4+ T cells sorted from blood. Subset: CD45RA+ positively selected. Receptors were obtained from a man younger than 35 in good health.

This chain connects TRBV2 to TRBJ2-5; TRBD2 agrees at 7 bases. The CDR3 covers 11 residues. V gave up 5 bases and J gave up 13 bases; unmatched junction bases: 7. Germline assignment: CDR1 SNHLY and CDR2 FYNNEI. CDR3 nucleotide sequence: TGTGCCAGCAGTCGACTAGCCCTGGGGTACTTC. It translates to CASSRLALGYF.

The gene calls are TRBV27 and TRBJ2-2; the match to TRBD2 covers 8 bases. With V trimmed by 6 bases and J by 6 bases, 9 bases remained unmatched. The germline V gene has CDR1 MNHEY and CDR2 SMNVEV (reference sequence). The length of the CDR3 is 15 residues. In DNA, the CDR3 is TGTGCCAGCAGAAAACCCAGCGGGGGTTCCGGGGAGCTGTTTTTT. Protein sequence: CASRKPSGGSGELFF.

The chain uses TRBV7-2 and TRBJ2-3, with TRBD2 matching over 12 bases. There are 16 residues in the CDR3. Trimming took 5 bases from V and 3 from J; bases not matched to a gene: 6. CDR1 and CDR2 (germline): SGHTA, FQGNSA. The CDR3 loop is CASSPGLAGNTDTQYF. CDR3 coding DNA: TGTGCCAGCAGCCCGGGACTAGCGGGTAATACAGATACGCAGTATTTT.

The chain recombines TRBV5-1 with TRBJ2-7; D tentatively fits TRBD1 or TRBD2 (6 bases each). Germline CDR1 is SGHRS and CDR2 is YFSETQ. V lost 2 bases, J lost 5 bases, and 14 bases lay in between. CDR3 length equals 14 residues. In DNA form, the CDR3 reads TGCGCCAGCAGCTTAACGGGGGCAGGACACGAGCAGTACTTC. Translation gives CASSLTGAGHEQYF.

V usage is TRBV25-1 and J usage is TRBJ1-1, with D unclear. CDR1 and CDR2 from the germline V gene are MGHDK and SYGVNS. V lost 1 base and J lost 4, with 10 bases in between. This CDR3 spans 14 amino acids. The DNA for the CDR3 is TGTGCCAGCAGTGAATTGGGGAGAACCACTGAAGCTTTCTTT. It codes for CASSELGRTTEAFF.

The chain is built from TRBV2 and TRBJ1-1; D is undetermined. The CDR3 runs to 13 residues. V was trimmed by 6 bases and J by 7 bases, leaving 15 bases between them. Germline-derived CDR1 and CDR2 are SNHLY and FYNNEI. This CDR3 is CASRISEVGEAFF. The CDR3 coding sequence is TGTGCCAGCAGAATTTCAGAAGTGGGTGAAGCTTTCTTT.

The rearrangement uses TRBV30 and TRBJ2-2, with 7 bases matching TRBD1. V lost 3 bases to trimming and J lost 5 bases; unmatched junction nucleotides: 9. The CDR3 is 15 amino acids. Germline V gives CDR1 GTSNPN, CDR2 SVGIG (reference sequence). The CDR3 bases are TGTGCCTGGAGGACCGGGACAGAGTCGACCGGGGAGCTGTTTTTT. This sequence encodes CAWRTGTESTGELFF.

The chain employs TRBV5-1 and TRBJ2-5, with 7 bases aligning to TRBD2. CDR1 and CDR2 from the germline V gene are SGHRS and YFSETQ. CDR3 size: 16 residues. V lost 4 bases to trimming and J lost 5 bases; unmatched junction nucleotides: 14. In DNA form, the CDR3 reads TGCGCCAGCAGCGTACCCCTGGGAGGGGACTGGGAGACCCAGTACTTC. Amino acids: CASSVPLGGDWETQYF.

V is TRBV6-6 and J is TRBJ1-2, with 8 bases that match TRBD1. Unmatched junction bases numbered 6, after V lost 2 bases and J lost 7 bases. The germline V gene encodes CDR1 MNHNY and CDR2 SVGAGI (reference sequence). This CDR3 is built from 14 residues. The CDR3 DNA sequence: TGTGCCAGCAGTTACACGACAGGGGTCGGTGGCTACACCTTC. Translating gives CASSYTTGVGGYTF.

This chain joins TRBV5-1 and TRBJ2-5; 7 bases fit TRBD1. The germline V gene encodes CDR1 SGHRS and CDR2 YFSETQ. CDR3 length: 14 residues. Unmatched junction bases numbered 6, after V lost 3 bases and J lost 4 bases. The CDR3 DNA sequence: TGCGCCAGCAGCTGGGACAGCCCGGGAGAGACCCAGTACTTC. Protein product: CASSWDSPGETQYF. The full variable domain, with the rest looked up from reference TRBV5-1 and TRBJ2-5, is KAGVTQTPRYLIKTRGQQVTLSCSPISGHRSVSWYQQTPGQGLQFLFEYFSETQRNKGNFPGRFSGRQFSNSRSEMNVSTLELGDSALYLCASSWDSPGETQYFGPGTRLLVL.

On this clone: This CDR3 is also generated by other DNA sequences in the sample. This chain connects TRBV7-3 to TRBJ2-2, with D hard to call. Trimming took off 3 bases at V and 1 base at J, with 6 bases between the two ends. Per germline, CDR1 SGHTA and CDR2 FQGTGA. The CDR3 is 14 residues long. The CDR3: CASSFSGNTGELFF. CDR3 nucleotide sequence: TGTGCCAGCAGCTTCTCAGGGAACACCGGGGAGCTGTTTTTT.

The chain couples TRBV15 to TRBJ2-7; 7 bases agree with TRBD2. Germline loops: CDR1 LNHNV, CDR2 YYDKDF (reference sequence). The CDR3 has 16 residues. The V segment lost 1 base and the J segment 6 bases; nucleotides outside the gene matches: 12. CDR3 sequence: CATSRAPTSVGGEQYF. In DNA form, the CDR3 reads TGTGCCACCAGCAGAGCCCCAACTAGCGTAGGAGGCGAGCAGTACTTC.

The gene calls are TRBV4-1 and TRBJ2-3; TRBD2 might be the D (6 bases). The germline CDR1 and CDR2 sequences are MGHRA and YSYEKL. This CDR3 has 15 amino acids. Deletions cut 0 bases from V and 4 bases from J, with 11 bases between. The CDR3 reads CASSQEAGSADTQYF. CDR3 coding DNA: TGCGCCAGCAGCCAAGAGGCCGGGAGCGCAGATACGCAGTATTTT.

Here the CDR3 DNA reads TGTGCCAGCAGCGCAGGCGTAGGGACGGCTGGAAACACCATATATTTT. Its protein is CASSAGVGTAGNTIYF. J is TRBJ1-3 and V is TRBV9; D perhaps matches TRBD1 (5 bases). Trimming removed 3 bases from V and 2 bases from J, with 15 bases in between. The germline CDR1 and CDR2 sequences are SGDLS and YYNGEE. This CDR3 is 16 amino acids long.

A note on this clone: Other DNA sequences in this specimen translate into the identical CDR3. The V call is TRBV10-3, the J call TRBJ1-1; the match to TRBD1 covers 10 bases. Germline V gene sequence: CDR1 ENHRY, CDR2 SYGVKD. With V trimmed by 5 bases and J by 0 bases, 3 bases remained unmatched. This CDR3 spans 15 amino acids. CDR3 region: CAISPDRGLNTEAFF. The CDR3 nucleotides read TGTGCCATCAGTCCCGACAGGGGGCTGAACACTGAAGCTTTCTTT.

V usage is TRBV2 and J usage is TRBJ2-4; D unresolved. The CDR3 has 13 amino acids. Germline CDR1 is SNHLY and CDR2 is FYNNEI. The V end lost 4 bases, the J end lost 6 bases, and 10 bases lay between the germline ends. CDR3 DNA: TGTGCCAGCAGTGTGGAAGGGCTAAACATTCAGTACTTC. Translation: CASSVEGLNIQYF.

This sequence joins TRBV5-6 and TRBJ2-2; TRBD2 agrees at 15 bases. Unmatched junction bases numbered 2, after V lost 3 bases and J lost 5 bases. The CDR3 covers 16 residues. CDR1 is SGHDT, CDR2 YYEEEE, per germline. CDR3 sequence reads: CASSSGLAGGTGELFF. CDR3 in DNA: TGTGCCAGCAGCTCGGGACTAGCGGGAGGTACCGGGGAGCTGTTTTTT.

The rearrangement uses TRBV2 and TRBJ1-4; D is ambiguous. CDR3 size: 13 residues. V lost 8 bases and J lost 0, with 7 bases in between. Germline-derived CDR1 and CDR2 are SNHLY and FYNNEI. Here the CDR3 DNA reads TGTGCCAGCCAAGGGTCAACTAATGAAAAACTGTTTTTT. Its translation is CASQGSTNEKLFF.

The chain links TRBV5-1 to TRBJ2-7, with 7 bases lining up with TRBD1. V was clipped by 5 bases and J by 3 bases; unmatched bases: 5. Germline CDR1 and CDR2: SGHRS and YFSETQ. The length of the CDR3 is 13 residues. CDR3 residues: CASRRQGGYEQYF. The DNA for the CDR3 is TGCGCCAGCAGAAGACAGGGCGGCTACGAGCAGTACTTC.

The rearrangement uses TRBV27 and TRBJ2-3, with 13 positions matching TRBD2. There are 15 residues in the CDR3. Looked up from germline, CDR1 is MNHEY and CDR2 is SMNVEV (reference sequence). V was pared by 3 bases and J by 8 bases, with 5 bases of the junction left unmatched. The CDR3 sequence: CASSLGLAGLGTQYF. CDR3 nucleotides: TGTGCCAGCAGTTTGGGACTAGCGGGGTTGGGTACGCAGTATTTT.

This chain uses TRBV29-1 with TRBJ1-2; possibly TRBD1 for D (6 bases). The CDR3 contains 14 residues. Trimming took 5 bases from V and 5 from J, leaving 18 bases between them. Germline CDR1 is SQVTM and CDR2 is ANQGSEA. The CDR3 is CSVPPGGLGYGYTF. For the CDR3, the DNA is TGCAGCGTTCCCCCTGGGGGGCTTGGGTATGGCTACACCTTC.

V usage is TRBV4-1 and J usage is TRBJ2-5, with a tentative D call TRBD2 (6 bases). With 3 bases removed from V and 1 base from J, the gap between germline ends came to 18 bases. The V gene's germline CDR1 is MGHRA and CDR2 YSYEKL. This CDR3 is 17 amino acids long. CDR3 residues: CASSQLRAGEGQETQYF. In nucleotides, the CDR3 is TGCGCCAGCAGCCAGTTAAGAGCGGGTGAGGGCCAAGAGACCCAGTACTTC.

V usage is TRBV18 and J usage is TRBJ1-5; D is undetermined. V shed 2 bases and J shed 0 bases, with 8 bases lying between them. The CDR3 sequence is 15 residues long. Per the germline V gene, CDR1 is KGHSH and CDR2 is LQKENI. CDR3 residues: CASSPSILSNQPQHF. CDR3 nucleotides: TGTGCCAGCTCACCATCCATACTTAGCAATCAGCCCCAGCATTTT.

The J gene is TRBJ2-2, the V gene TRBV5-1; D assignment may be TRBD1 or TRBD2 (6 bases each). The germline gives CDR1 SGHRS, CDR2 YFSETQ. The V end lost 5 bases, the J end lost 1 base, and 15 bases lay between the germline ends. This CDR3 has 16 amino acids. The CDR3 protein is CASSHPGARNTGELFF. DNA for the CDR3: TGCGCCAGCAGTCACCCGGGGGCCAGGAACACCGGGGAGCTGTTTTTT.

This clone has more than one count but fewer than ten. V and J are TRBV18 and TRBJ1-5, with D perhaps TRBD1 (5 bases). The CDR3 has 13 amino acids. V was cut by 0 bases and J by 5 bases, with 5 bases left in between. Germline values: CDR1 KGHSH, CDR2 LQKENI. CDR3 nucleotides: TGTGCCAGCTCACCACCGGGGCATCAGCCCCAGCATTTT. It translates to CASSPPGHQPQHF.

V is TRBV29-1 and J is TRBJ2-7; perhaps TRBD1 as D (5 bases). The CDR3 totals 14 residues. V was shortened by 1 base and J by 2 bases, with 12 bases between the two germline ends. Germline CDR1 SQVTM, CDR2 ANQGSEA. The CDR3 spells CSVEAATEPYEQYF. The CDR3 DNA reads TGCAGCGTTGAAGCCGCGACAGAGCCCTACGAGCAGTACTTC.

The chain combines TRBV9 with TRBJ1-6; the D is unclear. The CDR3 length is 13 residues. CDR1 and CDR2 (germline): SGDLS, YYNGEE. Trimming left V 5 bases short and J 6 bases short, with 9 bases between. The CDR3 spells CASSQLSNSPLHF. The DNA of the CDR3 is TGTGCCAGCAGTCAGCTCAGTAATTCACCCCTCCACTTT.

The chain has TRBV2 and TRBJ1-3, with D uncertain. There are 13 residues in the CDR3. V was pared by 3 bases and J by 4 bases, with 7 bases between. Germline CDR1 SNHLY, CDR2 FYNNEI. The CDR3 nucleotides read TGTGCCAGCAGTGACATCCGAGGAAACACCATATATTTT. Translating it yields CASSDIRGNTIYF.

The chain has TRBV19 and TRBJ2-3; TRBD2 might be the D (5 bases). CDR1 LNHDA and CDR2 SQIVND come from the germline V gene (reference sequence). The CDR3 consists of 14 residues. V was shortened by 9 bases and J by 2 bases, with 15 bases between the two germline ends. The CDR3, as DNA: TGTGCCAGGAGGGTCTGGGAGTCCACAGATACGCAGTATTTT. Translation gives CARRVWESTDTQYF.

For this clone: Other nucleotide sequences in the sample specify the same CDR3. This chain joins TRBV18 and TRBJ1-4, with 7 bases matching TRBD1. The CDR3 totals 15 residues. CDR1 is KGHSH and CDR2 is LQKENI in the germline V gene. Trimming cost V 3 bases and J 5 bases; bases outside gene matches: 6. CDR3 amino acids: CASSPRTGENEKLFF. CDR3 coding DNA: TGTGCCAGCTCACCCAGGACAGGAGAGAATGAAAAACTGTTTTTT.